The 26 T cell receptor beta chains below were found in one sample sequenced in a study of memory CD4+ T cells and cytomegalovirus serostatus. Sequencing was performed with immunoSEQ multiplex PCR; in TCRdb, only in-frame clones are kept and a portion is missing. The sample holds about 92,000 clones, around 80% seen once. The sort gate was single viable CD3+CD4+CD8-CD45RO+ cells for memory CD4+ T cells. The specimen was memory CD4+ T cells from blood. Every receptor here comes from an adult in good health and CMV-seropositive.

This sequence joins TRBV7-9 and TRBJ2-7; unclear D gene. The CDR3 covers 13 residues. From germline, CDR1 is SEHNR and CDR2 FQNEAQ (reference sequence). Trimming left V 4 bases short and J 2 bases short, with 9 bases between. The CDR3, as DNA: TGTGCCAGCAGCTCCCAAGGAGCCTACGAGCAGTACTTC. Encoded protein: CASSSQGAYEQYF. Based on the CDR3 plus reference TRBV7-9 and TRBJ2-7, the full variable domain is DTGVSQNPRHKITKRGQNVTFRCDPISEHNRLYWYRQTLGQGPEFLTYFQNEAQLEKSRLLSDRFSAERPKGSFSTLEIQRTEQGDSAMYLCASSSQGAYEQYFGPGTRLTVT.

The J gene is TRBJ1-1, the V gene TRBV6-5; perhaps TRBD1 as D (6 bases). Trimming shortened V by 7 bases and J by 7 bases, and 16 bases separated the two germline ends. This CDR3 has 13 residues. Germline values: CDR1 MNHEY, CDR2 SVGAGI. CDR3 sequence reads: CASTKARGYEAFF. The CDR3 DNA reads TGTGCCAGCACCAAAGCCAGGGGTTATGAAGCTTTCTTT.

There are a few counts of this clone. This rearrangement joins TRBV5-4 to TRBJ2-3; D uncertain. This CDR3 spans 15 amino acids. Germline assignment: CDR1 SGHNT and CDR2 YYREEE (reference sequence). V lost 4 bases and J lost 0, with 12 bases in between. This CDR3 reads CASSPDHKSTDTQYF. CDR3 nucleotide sequence: TGTGCCAGCAGCCCGGACCATAAAAGCACAGATACGCAGTATTTT.

This clone came up a few times. V usage is TRBV5-6 and J usage is TRBJ2-2; tentatively, D is TRBD2 (5 bases). The CDR3 covers 15 residues. Trimming cost V 4 bases and J 5 bases, with 15 bases left between them. Germline CDR1 and CDR2: SGHDT and YYEEEE. CDR3 DNA sequence: TGTGCCAGCAGCCCCCCGACTTCGGGAACCGGGGAGCTGTTTTTT. Residues: CASSPPTSGTGELFF.

This clone was found a few times. V is TRBV28 and J is TRBJ2-7; TRBD1 aligns across 11 bases. The CDR3 is made up of 15 amino acids. The germline V gene has CDR1 MDHEN and CDR2 SYDVKM. V was clipped by 1 base and J by 3 bases; unmatched bases: 2. This CDR3 is CASSLSGTGGYEQYF. Written as DNA, the CDR3 is TGTGCCAGCAGTTTATCCGGGACAGGGGGCTACGAGCAGTACTTC.

This clone appeared a few times. This CDR3 is CASKTGTSDAYEQYF. The CDR3 DNA follows: TGCGCCAGCAAGACCGGGACTAGCGATGCCTACGAGCAGTACTTC. The gene calls are TRBV5-1 and TRBJ2-7; TRBD2 agrees at 10 bases. The CDR3 contains 15 residues. V lost 6 bases to trimming and J lost 2 bases; unmatched junction nucleotides: 8. The V gene's germline CDR1 is SGHRS and CDR2 YFSETQ.

The rearrangement uses TRBV27 and TRBJ2-7; D tentatively fits TRBD1 or TRBD2 (6 bases each). The length of the CDR3 is 12 residues. The germline gives CDR1 MNHEY, CDR2 SMNVEV (reference sequence). Deletions cut 11 bases from V and 7 bases from J, with 18 bases between. The CDR3 DNA is TGTGCCTCGGAGGGGGTTCAGCCTGAGCAGTACTTC. It translates to CASEGVQPEQYF.

This chain connects TRBV19 to TRBJ2-1, with no clear D. The length of the CDR3 is 11 residues. V lost 11 bases, J lost 5 bases, and 10 bases lay in between. Germline CDR1 and CDR2: LNHDA and SQIVND (reference sequence). CDR3 DNA: TGTGCCTCCTCTGCTCACAATGAGCAGTTCTTC. Translating it yields CASSAHNEQFF.

This clone has only one observation. The V call is TRBV28, the J call TRBJ2-5; TRBD1 aligns across 10 bases. The germline CDR1 and CDR2 sequences are MDHEN and SYDVKM. The CDR3 loop spans 15 amino acids. After removal of 1 base from V and 4 bases from J, the junction contained 3 bases not matched to a gene. The CDR3 loop reads CASSLYGQGGETQYF. CDR3 sequence (DNA): TGTGCCAGCAGTTTATACGGACAGGGGGGAGAGACCCAGTACTTC. Full variable domain (outside the CDR3, taken from reference TRBV28 and TRBJ2-5): DVKVTQSSRYLVKRTGEKVFLECVQDMDHENMFWYRQDPGLGLRLIYFSYDVKMKEKGDIPEGYSVSREKKERFSLILESASTNQTSMYLCASSLYGQGGETQYFGPGTRLLVL.

The chain has TRBV5-1 and TRBJ2-7; D is possibly TRBD1 or TRBD2 (5 bases each). In germline, CDR1 is SGHRS, CDR2 YFSETQ. The CDR3 contains 16 residues. V lost 0 bases and J lost 3, with 16 bases in between. The CDR3 nucleotides read TGCGCCAGCAGCTTGGAGCTGGGACCCGTTGGCTACGAGCAGTACTTC. It translates to CASSLELGPVGYEQYF.

This clone came up once. The rearrangement links TRBV6-6 to TRBJ2-3; weak D call: TRBD1 (5 bases). Germline assignment: CDR1 MNHNY and CDR2 SVGAGI (reference sequence). Trimming took 6 bases from V and 6 from J, leaving 16 bases between them. CDR3 length: 14 amino acids. The CDR3 is CASSQTQGRDTQYF. The CDR3 DNA is TGTGCCAGCAGCCAAACGCAGGGAAGGGATACGCAGTATTTT.

This clone was recorded only once. V usage is TRBV27 and J usage is TRBJ2-1; 10 nucleotides agree with TRBD2. Germline loops: CDR1 MNHEY, CDR2 SMNVEV (reference sequence). Unmatched junction bases numbered 5, after V lost 5 bases and J lost 1 base. This CDR3 spans 16 amino acids. CDR3 residues: CASSKAGGPSYNEQFF. The CDR3, as DNA: TGTGCCAGCAGTAAAGCGGGAGGGCCGTCCTACAATGAGCAGTTCTTC.

The chain joins TRBV7-6 to TRBJ2-1; TRBD1 matches at 9 bases. Germline CDR1 is SGHVS and CDR2 is FNYEAQ. The CDR3 contains 15 residues. The V gene end was trimmed by 0 bases and the J gene end by 9 bases; junction bases not matched to a gene: 6. The CDR3 here is CASSLAGQGVGEQFF. The CDR3, as DNA: TGTGCCAGCAGCTTAGCGGGACAGGGCGTCGGTGAGCAGTTCTTC.

The V and J genes are TRBV7-2 and TRBJ2-5; 9 nucleotides agree with TRBD2. The DNA end lines up better with TRBJ2-7; the J call may be wrong. This CDR3 contains 15 residues. The germline V gene has CDR1 SGHTA and CDR2 FQGNSA. CDR3 sequence reads: CASSPFSGSSYEQYF. The CDR3 nucleotides read TGTGCCAGCAGCCCCTTTAGCGGGAGCTCCTACGAGCAGTACTTC.

The J gene is TRBJ2-5, the V gene TRBV6-6; 7 bases align to TRBD1. Germline CDR1 is MNHNY and CDR2 is SVGAGI (reference sequence). The CDR3 consists of 12 residues. V trimming: 6 bases; J trimming: 2 bases; junction bases outside the gene matches: 0. The DNA of the CDR3 is TGTGCCAGCAGGGGACAGCAAGAGACCCAGTACTTC. It translates to CASRGQQETQYF.

The chain uses TRBV4-2 and TRBJ1-3; perhaps TRBD1 as D (5 bases). The CDR3 runs 16 residues. Per germline, CDR1 LGHNA and CDR2 YNFKEQ. V was trimmed by 0 bases and J by 3 bases, leaving 12 bases between them. In DNA, the CDR3 is TGTGCCAGCAGCCAAGAGGCACAGGCTTTTGGAAACACCATATATTTT. This translates into CASSQEAQAFGNTIYF.

The V call is TRBV19, the J call TRBJ1-2, with 9 bases matching TRBD1. The CDR3 loop spans 14 amino acids. The ends lost 4 bases at V and 8 bases at J; junction bases unmatched: 8. From germline, CDR1 is LNHDA and CDR2 SQIVND (reference sequence). The DNA of the CDR3 is TGTGCCAGTAGTACTAGGCGGACAGGGGACGGCTACACCTTC. It yields the protein CASSTRRTGDGYTF.

The genes are TRBV11-2 and TRBJ2-4; D is perhaps TRBD1 (5 bases). This CDR3 has 15 residues. V lost 5 bases and J 8 bases, leaving 19 bases between the germline ends. Germline V CDR1 and CDR2: SGHAT, FQNNGV. Written as DNA, the CDR3 is TGTGCCAGCAGCCACCGTAAGGGGCTCGGTGACATTCAGTACTTC. Translating it yields CASSHRKGLGDIQYF.

The rearrangement joins TRBV9 to TRBJ1-2; 11 positions match TRBD1. This CDR3 contains 16 residues. The germline gives CDR1 SGDLS, CDR2 YYNGEE. V lost 2 bases and J lost 4; bases outside the gene matches: 7. As DNA, the CDR3 is TGTGCCAGCAGCGTCGACCCGGGACAGGGGGGCTATGGCTACACCTTC. Translated: CASSVDPGQGGYGYTF.

The rearrangement uses TRBV7-3 and TRBJ2-7; 8 nucleotides agree with TRBD2. The CDR3 runs to 14 residues. The V segment lost 5 bases and the J segment 5 bases; nucleotides outside the gene matches: 8. Germline-derived CDR1 and CDR2 are SGHTA and FQGTGA. The CDR3 protein is CASSPGGGWDEQYF. The CDR3 DNA sequence: TGTGCCAGCAGCCCCGGGGGGGGTTGGGACGAGCAGTACTTC.

A few counts support this clone. The V and J genes are TRBV5-1 and TRBJ2-2; D perhaps matches TRBD1 (6 bases). CDR1 is SGHRS and CDR2 is YFSETQ in the germline V gene. This CDR3 spans 14 amino acids. Trimming left V 5 bases short and J 7 bases short, with 15 bases between. The CDR3 nucleotides read TGCGCCAGCAGACCGGACAGTCAGGACGGGGAGCTGTTTTTT. As protein: CASRPDSQDGELFF.

This chain connects TRBV14 to TRBJ2-3; TRBD1 matches at 8 bases. Germline loops: CDR1 SGHDN, CDR2 FVKESK. Trimming removed 0 bases from V and 3 bases from J; junction bases left unmatched: 14. There are 19 residues in the CDR3. CDR3 protein: CASSQDWEWDRTRTDTQYF. CDR3 sequence (DNA): TGTGCCAGCAGCCAAGATTGGGAATGGGACAGGACCCGGACAGATACGCAGTATTTT.

This chain connects TRBV11-3 to TRBJ2-7; TRBD1 matches at 7 bases. The CDR3 totals 14 residues. CDR1 SGHNT and CDR2 YENEEA come from the germline V gene. Trimming cost V 5 bases and J 2 bases; bases outside gene matches: 6. The CDR3 nucleotides are TGTGCCAGCAGCCCACGGGACAGACCCTACGAGCAGTACTTC. Residues: CASSPRDRPYEQYF.

The chain is built from TRBV5-4 and TRBJ2-1, with D unclear. CDR3 size: 14 residues. Germline assignment: CDR1 SGHNT and CDR2 YYREEE (reference sequence). V was pared by 0 bases and J by 6 bases, with 10 bases between. Here the CDR3 reads CASSLAHPLNEQFF. The CDR3 DNA reads as TGTGCCAGCAGCTTGGCCCACCCACTCAATGAGCAGTTCTTC. The whole variable domain, remainder taken from reference TRBV5-4 and TRBJ2-1, is ETGVTQSPTHLIKTRGQQVTLRCSSQSGHNTVSWYQQALGQGPQFIFQYYREEENGRGNFPPRFSGLQFPNYSSELNVNALELDDSALYLCASSLAHPLNEQFFGPGTRLTVL.

The chain couples TRBV28 to TRBJ1-1; tentative D call: TRBD1 (5 bases). Germline V gene data show CDR1 as MDHEN and CDR2 as SYDVKM. CDR3 length: 13 residues. V lost 4 bases to trimming and J lost 8 bases, with 14 bases between them. The CDR3 region has the DNA TGTGCCAGCAGTTCCTCAAGATGGGGGGAAGCTTTCTTT. Protein: CASSSSRWGEAFF.

The genes are TRBV10-3 and TRBJ2-3; D is unclear. V dropped 6 bases and J dropped 2 bases, with 15 bases sitting between them. The CDR3 totals 15 residues. Germline V gene sequence: CDR1 ENHRY, CDR2 SYGVKD. The CDR3 region has the DNA TGTGCCATCAGCCGACGGGTAGCACACACAGATACGCAGTATTTT. It codes for CAISRRVAHTDTQYF.